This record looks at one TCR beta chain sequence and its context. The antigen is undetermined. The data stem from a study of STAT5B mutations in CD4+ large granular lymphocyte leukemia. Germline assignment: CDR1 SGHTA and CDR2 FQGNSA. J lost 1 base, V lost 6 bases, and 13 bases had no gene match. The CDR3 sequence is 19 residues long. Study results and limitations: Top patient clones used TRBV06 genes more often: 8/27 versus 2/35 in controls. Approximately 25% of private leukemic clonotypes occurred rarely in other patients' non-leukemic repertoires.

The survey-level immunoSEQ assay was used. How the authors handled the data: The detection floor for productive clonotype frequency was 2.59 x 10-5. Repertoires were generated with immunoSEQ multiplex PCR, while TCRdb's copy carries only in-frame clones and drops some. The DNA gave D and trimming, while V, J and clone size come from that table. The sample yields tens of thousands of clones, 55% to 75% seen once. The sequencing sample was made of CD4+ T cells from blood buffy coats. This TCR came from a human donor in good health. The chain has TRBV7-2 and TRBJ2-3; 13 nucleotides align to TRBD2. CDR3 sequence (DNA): TGTGCCAGCAGTTCAACTACTAGCGGGGGGGCCTACGGCACAGATACGCAGTATTTT. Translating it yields CASSSTTSGGAYGTDTQYF.